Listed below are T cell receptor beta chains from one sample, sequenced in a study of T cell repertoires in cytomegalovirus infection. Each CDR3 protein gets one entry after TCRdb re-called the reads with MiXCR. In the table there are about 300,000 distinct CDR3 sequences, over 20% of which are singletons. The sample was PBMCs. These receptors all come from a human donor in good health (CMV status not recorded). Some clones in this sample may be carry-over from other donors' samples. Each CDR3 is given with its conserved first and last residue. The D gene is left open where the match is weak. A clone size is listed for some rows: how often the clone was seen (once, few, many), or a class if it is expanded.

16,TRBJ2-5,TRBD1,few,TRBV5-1,CASSLNPGQGGETQYF,TGCGCCAGCAGCTTGAACCCGGGACAGGGTGGAGAGACCCAGTACTTC
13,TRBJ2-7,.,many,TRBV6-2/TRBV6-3,CASSYSTGYEQYF,TGTGCCAGCAGTTACTCAACGGGCTACGAGCAGTACTTC
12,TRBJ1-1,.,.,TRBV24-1,CATSDQQDEAFF,TGTGCCACCAGTGACCAACAGGATGAAGCTTTCTTT
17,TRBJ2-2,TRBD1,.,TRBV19,CASTPGRGGVDTGELFF,TGTGCCAGTACCCCCGGCCGAGGGGGCGTAGACACCGGGGAGCTGTTTTTT
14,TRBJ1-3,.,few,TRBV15,CATSRDAEGNTIYF,TGTGCCACCAGCAGAGATGCCGAAGGAAACACCATATATTTT
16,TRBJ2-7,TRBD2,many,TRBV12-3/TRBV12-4,CASSLAGLAGRDEQYF,TGTGCCAGCAGTTTGGCCGGACTAGCGGGAAGGGACGAGCAGTACTTC
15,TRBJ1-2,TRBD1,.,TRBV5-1,CDSSPGTGETYGYTF,TGCGACAGCAGCCCGGGGACAGGCGAAACCTATGGCTACACCTTC
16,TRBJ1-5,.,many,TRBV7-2,CASSITNWYSNQPQHF,TGTGCCAGCAGCATCACGAACTGGTATAGCAATCAGCCCCAGCATTTT
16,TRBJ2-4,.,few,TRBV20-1,CSAPGPIRTVWNIQYF,TGCAGTGCCCCCGGGCCCATCAGGACCGTGTGGAACATTCAGTACTTC
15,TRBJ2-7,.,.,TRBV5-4,CASSFEVGTGVEQYF,TGTGCCAGCAGCTTCGAGGTCGGGACCGGGGTCGAGCAGTACTTC
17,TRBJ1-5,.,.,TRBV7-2,CASSLLGMGGFNQPQHF,TGTGCCAGCAGCTTATTGGGGATGGGAGGGTTCAATCAGCCCCAGCATTTT
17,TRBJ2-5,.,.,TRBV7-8,CASSLIGAAGRQETQYF,TGTGCCAGCAGCCTCATAGGAGCGGCGGGAAGGCAAGAGACCCAGTACTTC
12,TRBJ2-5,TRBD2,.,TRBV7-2,CASSRDYETQYF,TGTGCCAGCAGCCGGGACTATGAGACCCAGTACTTC
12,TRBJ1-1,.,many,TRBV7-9,CASSQVNTEAFF,TGTGCCAGCAGCCAAGTGAACACTGAAGCTTTCTTT
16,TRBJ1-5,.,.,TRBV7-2,CASSSGRVGSGQPQHF,TGTGCCAGCAGCTCCGGCCGGGTGGGGTCGGGTCAGCCCCAGCATTTT
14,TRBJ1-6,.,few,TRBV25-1,CASSVLGVNSPLHF,TGTGCCAGCAGTGTTTTAGGGGTAAATTCACCCCTCCACTTT
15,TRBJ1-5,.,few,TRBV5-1,CASRPTVFSNQPQHF,TGCGCCAGCAGGCCCACCGTGTTCAGCAATCAGCCCCAGCATTTT
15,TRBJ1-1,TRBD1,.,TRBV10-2,CASSDIGQGNTEAFF,TGCGCCAGCAGTGACATCGGACAGGGAAACACTGAAGCTTTCTTT
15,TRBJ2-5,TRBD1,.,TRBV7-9,CASSSPGQGAKTQYF,TGTGCCAGCAGCTCTCCGGGACAGGGGGCCAAGACCCAGTACTTC
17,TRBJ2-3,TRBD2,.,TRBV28,CASSLSLAAGITDTQYF,TGTGCCAGCAGTTTGTCCCTAGCGGCGGGCATCACAGATACGCAGTATTTT